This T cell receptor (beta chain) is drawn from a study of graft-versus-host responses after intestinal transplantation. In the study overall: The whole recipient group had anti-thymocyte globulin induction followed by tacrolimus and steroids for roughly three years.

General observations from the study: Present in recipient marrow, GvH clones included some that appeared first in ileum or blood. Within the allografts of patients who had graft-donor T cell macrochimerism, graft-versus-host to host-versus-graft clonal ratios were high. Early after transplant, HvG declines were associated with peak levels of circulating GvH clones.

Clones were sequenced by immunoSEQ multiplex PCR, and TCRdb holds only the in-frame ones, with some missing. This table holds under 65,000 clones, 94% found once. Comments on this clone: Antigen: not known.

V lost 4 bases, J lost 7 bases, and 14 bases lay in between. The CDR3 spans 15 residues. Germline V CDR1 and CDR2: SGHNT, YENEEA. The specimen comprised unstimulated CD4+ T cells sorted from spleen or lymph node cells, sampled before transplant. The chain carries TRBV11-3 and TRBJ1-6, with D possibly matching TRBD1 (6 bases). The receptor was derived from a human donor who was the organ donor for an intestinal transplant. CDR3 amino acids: CASSSPTGENSPLHF. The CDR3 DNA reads TGTGCCAGCAGCTCCCCGACAGGCGAGAATTCACCCCTCCACTTT.